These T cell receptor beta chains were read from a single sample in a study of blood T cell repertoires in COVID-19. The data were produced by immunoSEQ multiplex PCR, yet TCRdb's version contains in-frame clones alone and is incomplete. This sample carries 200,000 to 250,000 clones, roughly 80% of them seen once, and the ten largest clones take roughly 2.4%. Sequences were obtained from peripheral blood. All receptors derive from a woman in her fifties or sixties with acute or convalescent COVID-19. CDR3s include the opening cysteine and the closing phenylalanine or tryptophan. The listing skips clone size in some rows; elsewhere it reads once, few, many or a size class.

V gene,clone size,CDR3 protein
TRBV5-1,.,CASSQGTGPNEKLFF
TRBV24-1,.,CATSDLNNGYTF
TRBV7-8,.,CASSLAGLSPGNTIYF
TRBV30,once,CAWSLGGRLTEAFF
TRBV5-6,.,CASSPRGLTEAFF
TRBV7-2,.,CASSSQGGVSEAFF
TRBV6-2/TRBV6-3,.,CASSPLSGGRTQYF
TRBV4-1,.,CASSQGQGRHEQYF
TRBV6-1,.,CASSLNRGQPQHF
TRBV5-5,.,CASSLDLQGSGNTIYF
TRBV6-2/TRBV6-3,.,CASSRGAGGPTYEQYF
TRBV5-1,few,CASSSGTGDTGELFF
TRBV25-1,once,CASSEWGDEQYF